Listed below are T cell receptor beta chains from one sample, sequenced in a study of CXCR3-negative and CXCR3-positive naive CD8 T cells. TCRdb reprocessed the 5' RACE reads, with one entry per CDR3 protein and no DNA. In all, the sample yields 7,500 to 8,500 distinct CDR3 sequences. Source material: naive CXCR3- CD8+ T cells from blood. The receptor set was obtained from a human donor in good health. Some clones in this sample may be carry-over from other donors' samples. CDR3s include the opening cysteine and the closing phenylalanine or tryptophan. Clone sizes are given selectively: once, few, many, or a class where the clone is expanded.

v_gene	abundance	j_gene	CDR3aa
TRBV4-1	medium-sized	TRBJ1-4	CASSQGARELGEKLFF
TRBV29-1	medium-sized	TRBJ1-2	CSVVAASGDYGYTF
TRBV28	-	TRBJ2-7	CASSLRGLAGGEQYF
TRBV29-1	-	TRBJ2-5	CSVEGFETQYF
TRBV12-3/TRBV12-4	medium-sized	TRBJ2-1	CASSLAPILSGQGINEQFF
TRBV7-6	-	TRBJ2-4	CASSSGQGLAKNIQYF
TRBV29-1	-	TRBJ2-1	CSVEDGWQEVYNEQFF
TRBV27	-	TRBJ1-1	CASSLRGSYTEAFF
TRBV9	-	TRBJ1-6	CASSRGNSPLHF
TRBV14	-	TRBJ2-5	CASSPLEGETQYF
TRBV3-1	medium-sized	TRBJ2-2	CASSQEGTSGTGELFF
TRBV7-9	medium-sized	TRBJ1-5	CASSPSHNQPQHF
TRBV27	-	TRBJ2-1	CASRSLAYGASEQFF
TRBV27	medium-sized	TRBJ1-2	CASSLSAGGNYGYTF
TRBV29-1	medium-sized	TRBJ2-7	CSVAGTSGYEQYF
TRBV29-1	medium-sized	TRBJ1-2	CSVPSASNYGYTF
TRBV7-7	-	TRBJ2-5	CASSLDREETQYF
TRBV19	-	TRBJ2-1	CASSIQRTSYSNEQFF
TRBV4-3	medium-sized	TRBJ1-2	CASSPRRETRIDGYTF
TRBV7-2	medium-sized	TRBJ2-1	CASSLLLAGPSRYNEQFF
TRBV29-1	-	TRBJ2-1	CSVERRREVKNEQFF
TRBV29-1	medium-sized	TRBJ1-2	CSVVRGGYGYTF
TRBV29-1	-	TRBJ2-7	CSAVTGNLYEQYF
TRBV5-1	-	TRBJ2-2	CASSPLLNTGELFF
TRBV15	medium-sized	TRBJ2-7	CATSRVLAGASNYEQYF
TRBV13	-	TRBJ1-1	CASSPLDRNTEAFF
TRBV12-3/TRBV12-4	-	TRBJ2-7	CASSLRLLAGPPGEQYF
TRBV11-3	-	TRBJ2-2	CASSLDRENTGELFF
TRBV29-1	-	TRBJ2-3	CSAPGTSFDTQYF
TRBV12-3/TRBV12-4	-	TRBJ2-5	CASSLSTSGWETQYF
TRBV7-8	-	TRBJ2-7	CASSLAGVTYEQYF
TRBV28	medium-sized	TRBJ2-7	CASTPDRVVYEQYF
TRBV4-3	-	TRBJ1-5	CASSPTRSNQPQHF
TRBV4-3	-	TRBJ1-1	CASSQSGSYTEAFF
TRBV5-5	medium-sized	TRBJ2-2	CASSLGTGYTGELFF
TRBV6-5	medium-sized	TRBJ1-2	CASSYGQFTYGYTF
TRBV10-2	-	TRBJ1-1	CASSPHPTGNTEAFF
TRBV2	medium-sized	TRBJ2-1	CASSAGDIYNEQFF
TRBV12-5	-	TRBJ2-5	CASGLVSTGAETQYF
TRBV12-3/TRBV12-4	medium-sized	TRBJ1-2	CASTPDGYYGYTF
TRBV6-5	-	TRBJ2-7	CASSPVAIYEQYF
TRBV29-1	-	TRBJ2-1	CSAPGPYNEQFF
TRBV19	-	TRBJ1-1	CASSMGWMNTEAFF
TRBV12-3/TRBV12-4	-	TRBJ2-7	CASSPISGYEQYF
TRBV29-1	-	TRBJ2-1	CSVLAGGPEQFF
TRBV29-1	medium-sized	TRBJ1-1	CSVPDKNTEAFF
TRBV27	-	TRBJ2-7	CASSLRTGLAYEQYF
TRBV13	medium-sized	TRBJ2-3	CASSPTLAGGTDTQYF
TRBV20-1	medium-sized	TRBJ2-7	CSADGYPDSTYEQYF
TRBV19	-	TRBJ2-1	CASSIYREGLEQFF
TRBV21-1	medium-sized	TRBJ1-2	CASSKPGATYGYTF
TRBV5-6	-	TRBJ1-1	CASSLVGTAIMNTEAFF
TRBV7-8	-	TRBJ2-4	CASSQGAIQYF
TRBV6-5	-	TRBJ1-1	CGSYSGGGLTEAFF
TRBV10-3	-	TRBJ1-1	CATSPGTGPPEAFF